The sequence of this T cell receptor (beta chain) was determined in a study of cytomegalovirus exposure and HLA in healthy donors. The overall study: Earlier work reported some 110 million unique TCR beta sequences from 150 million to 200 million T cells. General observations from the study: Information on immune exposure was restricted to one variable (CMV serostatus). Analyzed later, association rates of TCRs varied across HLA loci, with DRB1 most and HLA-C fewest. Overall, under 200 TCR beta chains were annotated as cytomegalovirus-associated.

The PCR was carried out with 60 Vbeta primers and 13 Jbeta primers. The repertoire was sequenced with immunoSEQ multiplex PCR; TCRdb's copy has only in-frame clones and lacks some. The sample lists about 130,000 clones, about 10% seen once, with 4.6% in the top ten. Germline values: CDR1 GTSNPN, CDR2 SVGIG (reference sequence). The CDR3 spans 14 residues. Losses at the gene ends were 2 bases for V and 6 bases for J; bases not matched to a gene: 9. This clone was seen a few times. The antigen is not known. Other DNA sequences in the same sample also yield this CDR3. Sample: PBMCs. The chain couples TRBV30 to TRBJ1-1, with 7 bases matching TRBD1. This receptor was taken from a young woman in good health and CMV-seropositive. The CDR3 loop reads CAWSQGEPTSEAFF. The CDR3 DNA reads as TGTGCCTGGAGTCAGGGGGAACCAACCTCTGAAGCTTTCTTT. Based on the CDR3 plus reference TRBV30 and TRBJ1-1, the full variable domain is SQTIHQWPATLVQPVGSPLSLECTVEGTSNPNLYWYRQAAGRGLQLLFYSVGIGQISSEVPQNLSASRPQDRQFILSSKKLLLSDSGFYLCAWSQGEPTSEAFFGQGTRLTVV.